Following are 10 T cell receptor beta chains from one sample sequenced in a study of long-term antiretroviral therapy in people with HIV. The libraries were made with immunoSEQ v3.0 at survey level. Sequencing used immunoSEQ multiplex PCR; TCRdb keeps in-frame clones, though not all of them. The sample shows more than 35,000 clones, about 96% of them seen only once. The sequences come from unsorted PBMCs, collected 3.7 years after starting antiretroviral therapy. These receptors were taken from a woman aged 50 to 60 with HIV.

V and J are TRBV5-1 and TRBJ1-6, with a possible D match to TRBD1 (5 bases). The CDR3 has 12 residues. CDR1 and CDR2 (germline): SGHRS, YFSETQ. V shed 4 bases and J shed 13 bases, with 12 bases lying between them. CDR3 amino acids: CASSPNGDPLHF. The CDR3 bases are TGCGCCAGCAGCCCCAATGGGGACCCCCTCCACTTT.

The chain couples TRBV7-3 to TRBJ2-3, with TRBD1 matching over 10 bases. Germline lookup yields CDR1 SGHTA and CDR2 FQGTGA. This CDR3 has 15 amino acids. The V segment lost 4 bases and the J segment 3 bases; nucleotides outside the gene matches: 4. Written as DNA, the CDR3 is TGTGCCAGCAGCTCCGACAGGGGGCAGACAGATACGCAGTATTTT. It codes for CASSSDRGQTDTQYF.

The gene calls are TRBV2 and TRBJ2-5, with a weak D call TRBD2 (5 bases). The germline V gene encodes CDR1 SNHLY and CDR2 FYNNEI. The CDR3 runs to 14 residues. Trimming left V 8 bases short and J 3 bases short, with 16 bases between. CDR3 nucleotide sequence: TGTGCCAGCTCCTGGGCTAGCAATAAAGAGACCCAGTACTTC. Amino acids: CASSWASNKETQYF. Full variable domain (outside the CDR3, taken from reference TRBV2 and TRBJ2-5): EPEVTQTPSHQVTQMGQEVILRCVPISNHLYFYWYRQILGQKVEFLVSFYNNEISEKSEIFDDQFSVERPDGSNFTLKIRSTKLEDSAMYFCASSWASNKETQYFGPGTRLLVL.

The chain employs TRBV19 and TRBJ2-3; tentatively, D is TRBD1 (5 bases). V was pared by 6 bases and J by 0 bases, with 10 bases between. CDR1 is LNHDA, CDR2 SQIVND, per germline (reference sequence). The CDR3 is made up of 14 amino acids. In DNA form, the CDR3 reads TGTGCCAGTAGAGACAGTGTTAGCACAGATACGCAGTATTTT. Amino acid sequence: CASRDSVSTDTQYF.

This chain uses TRBV7-9 with TRBJ2-5; 9 bases map to TRBD2. The J segment lost 2 bases and the V segment lost 1 base, leaving 2 bases of the junction unmatched. CDR1 is SEHNR, CDR2 FQNEAQ, per germline (reference sequence). The CDR3 contains 15 residues. The CDR3 reads CASSLGGGDQETQYF. The CDR3 nucleotides read TGTGCCAGCAGCTTAGGCGGGGGGGATCAAGAGACCCAGTACTTC.

The J gene is TRBJ1-4, the V gene TRBV2, with D tentatively TRBD1 (6 bases). The CDR3 has 16 residues. The germline V and J ends were trimmed by 3 bases and 0 bases, with 11 bases remaining between them. From germline, CDR1 is SNHLY and CDR2 FYNNEI. The CDR3 coding sequence is TGTGCCAGCAGTGACCGGGGGCAGGCAACTAATGAAAAACTGTTTTTT. This gives the protein CASSDRGQATNEKLFF.

The chain combines TRBV9 with TRBJ1-2; 7 bases are a match to TRBD1. Germline V gene data show CDR1 as SGDLS and CDR2 as YYNGEE. The CDR3 is made up of 18 amino acids. Trimming removed 0 bases from V and 4 bases from J; junction bases left unmatched: 15. For the CDR3, the DNA is TGTGCCAGCAGCGTAGGATCGGGACAGCCAACTGGGGGCTATGGCTACACCTTC. This gives the protein CASSVGSGQPTGGYGYTF.

This chain links TRBV10-3 with TRBJ2-2; D is perhaps TRBD1 (5 bases). The germline gives CDR1 ENHRY, CDR2 SYGVKD. The V and J ends lost 8 bases and 4 bases respectively, with 17 bases between them. The CDR3 sequence is 15 residues long. CDR3 sequence reads: CAILRTQATTGELFF. The CDR3 nucleotides read TGTGCCATCTTGAGGACACAAGCCACCACCGGGGAGCTGTTTTTT.

The V call is TRBV7-2, the J call TRBJ2-7; no firm D call. Germline lookup yields CDR1 SGHTA and CDR2 FQGNSA. CDR3 size: 12 residues. Trimming took 5 bases from V and 3 from J, leaving 8 bases between them. CDR3 bases: TGTGCCAGCAGCCGGAACGGCTACGAGCAGTACTTC. As protein: CASSRNGYEQYF.

The chain has TRBV28 and TRBJ2-3, with D perhaps matching TRBD2 (7 bases). Trimming took off 5 bases at V and 5 bases at J, with 17 bases between the two ends. The CDR3 length is 15 residues. Per the germline V gene, CDR1 is MDHEN and CDR2 is SYDVKM. CDR3 in DNA: TGTGCCAGCAGTATACTAACGGGGGGCGGAGATACGCAGTATTTT. Translating gives CASSILTGGGDTQYF.